Presented here are 29 T cell receptor beta chains from one specimen sequenced in a study of blood T cell repertoires in COVID-19. Clones were read by immunoSEQ multiplex PCR, and TCRdb kept only the in-frame ones, dropping some. Counted here are about 330,000 clones, 92% occurring once; the ten biggest clones make up around 20%. Sequenced input: PBMCs or T cells enriched from blood (not recorded which). Every receptor here comes from a woman in her twenties or thirties who had recovered from COVID-19.

J is TRBJ2-7 and V is TRBV11-3; no firm D call. Between the trimmed V and J ends, which lost 8 bases and 1 base, there was a span of 3 bases. Germline loops: CDR1 SGHNT, CDR2 YENEEA. The CDR3 consists of 10 residues. The CDR3 is CASYSYEQYF. The CDR3 coding sequence is TGTGCCAGCTATTCCTACGAGCAGTACTTC.

The chain uses TRBV11-1 and TRBJ2-1; 14 bases line up with TRBD2. The length of the CDR3 is 15 residues. V gave up 3 bases and J gave up 9 bases; unmatched junction bases: 4. The V gene's germline CDR1 is SGHAT and CDR2 FQDESV (reference sequence). The DNA of the CDR3 is TGTGCCAGCAGCTTCCAGACTAGCGGGAGGGTTGAGCAGTTCTTC. The encoded protein is CASSFQTSGRVEQFF.

The chain joins TRBV7-9 to TRBJ1-2; D is unresolved. The ends were cut back, 1 base at V and 8 bases at J, with 5 bases in the middle. CDR3 length: 11 amino acids. Germline V gene lookup returns CDR1 SEHNR and CDR2 FQNEAQ (reference sequence). The CDR3 is CASSLVFGYTF. The CDR3 DNA follows: TGTGCCAGCAGCTTAGTCTTCGGCTACACCTTC.

The V call is TRBV5-6, the J call TRBJ2-7; perhaps TRBD2 as D (5 bases). V lost 0 bases to trimming and J lost 1 base, with 11 bases between them. Germline values: CDR1 SGHDT, CDR2 YYEEEE. There are 15 residues in the CDR3. Written as DNA, the CDR3 is TGTGCCAGCAGCTTGGGGAATCGAGGGTCCTACGAGCAGTACTTC. Protein: CASSLGNRGSYEQYF.

The V gene is TRBV7-8, the J gene TRBJ2-7, with D perhaps matching TRBD2 (6 bases). The CDR3 extends over 17 amino acids. V was pared by 2 bases and J by 3 bases, with 20 bases between. The germline gives CDR1 SGHVS, CDR2 FQNEAQ. For the CDR3, the DNA is TGTGCCAGCAGCTTATACGGGGGACCGGGCGGCAGCTACGAGCAGTACTTC. It codes for CASSLYGGPGGSYEQYF.

This chain joins TRBV11-3 and TRBJ2-1; 11 nucleotides line up with TRBD2. J lost 0 bases, V lost 4 bases, and 8 bases had no gene match. The CDR3 covers 18 residues. Germline CDR1 is SGHNT and CDR2 is YENEEA. CDR3 in DNA: TGTGCCAGCAGCTCAGTCACCACTAGCGGGGGCTCCTACAATGAGCAGTTCTTC. It specifies CASSSVTTSGGSYNEQFF.

The chain links TRBV30 to TRBJ1-1; possibly TRBD1 for D (6 bases). Germline loops: CDR1 GTSNPN, CDR2 SVGIG (reference sequence). Trimming stripped 3 bases from V and 0 bases from J, with 14 bases between. The CDR3 loop spans 15 amino acids. CDR3 in DNA: TGTGCCTGGAGGGGAGGGGGGCTCATGAACACTGAAGCTTTCTTT. Protein: CAWRGGGLMNTEAFF. The full variable domain, with the rest looked up from reference TRBV30 and TRBJ1-1, is SQTIHQWPATLVQPVGSPLSLECTVEGTSNPNLYWYRQAAGRGLQLLFYSVGIGQISSEVPQNLSASRPQDRQFILSSKKLLLSDSGFYLCAWRGGGLMNTEAFFGQGTRLTVV.

The chain recombines TRBV5-1 with TRBJ2-1; 10 bases fit TRBD2. CDR3 size: 18 residues. With 1 base clipped from V and 6 bases from J, the junction kept 13 bases outside the gene matches. Looked up from germline, CDR1 is SGHRS and CDR2 is YFSETQ. The CDR3 nucleotides read TGCGCCAGCAGCTTGTCACCCCCCATAGCGGGAGGTCTCAATGAGCAGTTCTTC. Amino acid sequence: CASSLSPPIAGGLNEQFF. The complete variable domain, with remaining parts taken from reference TRBV5-1 and TRBJ2-1, reads KAGVTQTPRYLIKTRGQQVTLSCSPISGHRSVSWYQQTPGQGLQFLFEYFSETQRNKGNFPGRFSGRQFSNSRSEMNVSTLELGDSALYLCASSLSPPIAGGLNEQFFGPGTRLTVL.

V usage is TRBV10-1 and J usage is TRBJ2-7; 8 positions agree with TRBD1. J gave up 6 bases and V 7 bases, and 8 bases lay outside the gene matches. CDR1 is WNHNN and CDR2 is SYGVQD in the germline V gene (reference sequence). This CDR3 comprises 13 residues. The CDR3 reads CASIQDRGAEQYF. CDR3 nucleotide sequence: TGCGCCAGCATTCAAGACAGGGGAGCCGAGCAGTACTTC.

The DNA of the CDR3 is TGTGCCAGCAGGCCGCGGGGGGCAGGGACAGATACGCAGTATTTT. This encodes CASRPRGAGTDTQYF. The chain uses TRBV6-5 and TRBJ2-3, with TRBD2 matching over 8 bases. Germline-derived CDR1 and CDR2 are MNHEY and SVGAGI. Unmatched junction bases numbered 8, after V lost 6 bases and J lost 3 bases. The CDR3 has 15 residues.

V gene TRBV5-6 combines with J gene TRBJ1-2, with a tentative D call TRBD1 (6 bases). CDR1 is SGHDT, CDR2 YYEEEE, per germline. V lost 0 bases to trimming and J lost 2 bases, with 8 bases between them. The CDR3 length is 14 residues. CDR3 residues: CASSLVDRNYGYTF. The CDR3 nucleotides are TGTGCCAGCAGCTTGGTTGACAGGAACTATGGCTACACCTTC.

The chain joins TRBV19 to TRBJ1-2; maybe TRBD1 (6 bases). This CDR3 has 13 residues. Germline V lookup: CDR1 LNHDA, CDR2 SQIVND (reference sequence). Trimming pared 5 bases from V and 7 bases from J, leaving 14 bases between. In DNA, the CDR3 is TGTGCCAGTAGTGGAACAGGGATGGTTGGCTACACCTTC. The encoded protein is CASSGTGMVGYTF.

The chain carries TRBV18 and TRBJ2-7, with 10 bases aligning to TRBD2. The CDR3 spans 17 residues. J was trimmed by 2 bases and V by 0 bases; bases with no gene match: 7. The germline V gene has CDR1 KGHSH and CDR2 LQKENI. CDR3 nucleotide sequence: TGTGCCAGCTCACCACCTACTAGCGGGAATTCCCCCTACGAGCAGTACTTC. As protein: CASSPPTSGNSPYEQYF.

This chain links TRBV30 with TRBJ2-1; tentatively, D is TRBD2 (7 bases). CDR1 and CDR2 from the germline V gene are GTSNPN and SVGIG (reference sequence). V was pared by 3 bases and J by 4 bases, with 19 bases between. The CDR3 consists of 16 residues. The CDR3 coding sequence is TGTGCCTGGAGGGTCCTTGGGGGGGGCACTTACAATGAGCAGTTCTTC. Translation: CAWRVLGGGTYNEQFF.

This sequence joins TRBV11-3 and TRBJ2-7; D not certain. Germline assignment: CDR1 SGHNT and CDR2 YENEEA. The CDR3 has 11 amino acids. The V gene lost 7 bases and the J gene lost 6 bases, with 10 bases spanning the gap. The CDR3 loop reads CASTLSPEQYF. CDR3 DNA: TGTGCCAGCACCCTCTCCCCCGAGCAGTACTTC.

The rearrangement joins TRBV28 to TRBJ1-6, with 7 bases identical to TRBD1. Trimming cost V 7 bases and J 7 bases; bases outside gene matches: 7. CDR3 length: 14 amino acids. The V gene's germline CDR1 is MDHEN and CDR2 SYDVKM. The CDR3, as DNA: TGTGCCAGCAACCGGGACAGAAGAAATTCACCCCTCCACTTT. Protein: CASNRDRRNSPLHF. Looking up the rest from reference TRBV28 and TRBJ1-6 gives the full variable domain: DVKVTQSSRYLVKRTGEKVFLECVQDMDHENMFWYRQDPGLGLRLIYFSYDVKMKEKGDIPEGYSVSREKKERFSLILESASTNQTSMYLCASNRDRRNSPLHFGNGTRLTVT.

A note on this clone: In the same sample, other DNA sequences code for this CDR3. The chain has TRBV28 and TRBJ1-2; 7 bases map to TRBD1. With V trimmed by 2 bases and J by 3 bases, 0 bases remained unmatched. In germline, CDR1 is MDHEN, CDR2 SYDVKM. CDR3 length: 13 residues. The CDR3 loop is CASSLQGDYGYTF. CDR3 in DNA: TGTGCCAGCAGTTTACAGGGGGACTATGGCTACACCTTC.

J is TRBJ2-2 and V is TRBV3-1 (or the pseudogene TRBV3-2); no firm D call. Between the trimmed V and J ends, which lost 11 bases and 3 bases, there was a span of 4 bases. Germline V gene lookup returns CDR1 LGHDT and CDR2 YNNKEL (reference sequence). CDR3 length equals 10 residues. In nucleotides, the CDR3 is TGTGCCCGCGACACCGGGGAGCTGTTTTTT. It yields the protein CARDTGELFF.

This clone showed up just once. V usage is TRBV4-3 and J usage is TRBJ2-7, with 9 bases that match TRBD1. The germline gives CDR1 LGHNA, CDR2 YSLEER. This CDR3 has 16 residues. Trimming at V came to 4 bases and at J to 3 bases, leaving 10 bases not matched to a gene. CDR3 sequence: CASSRASGTGIYEQYF. CDR3 nucleotide sequence: TGCGCCAGCAGCCGAGCATCCGGGACAGGGATCTACGAGCAGTACTTC.

The V call is TRBV18, the J call TRBJ1-1; TRBD1 is a possible D gene (5 bases). V lost 5 bases, J lost 4 bases, and 11 bases lay in between. The CDR3 runs 13 residues. Germline V gives CDR1 KGHSH, CDR2 LQKENI. CDR3 bases: TGTGCCAGCTCATTTCAGGGAGGCACTGAAGCTTTCTTT. Residues: CASSFQGGTEAFF.

With regard to this clone: A read error may be the cause here, since a much bigger clone is one base away. The chain recombines TRBV6-5 with TRBJ1-5, with 10 bases lining up with TRBD1. CDR1 and CDR2 from the germline V gene are MNHEY and SVGAGI. The CDR3 is 13 residues long. Trimming took 5 bases from V and 7 from J; bases not matched to a gene: 2. The CDR3 coding sequence is TGTGCCAGCAGTCGGGACAGGGGCCAGCCCCAGCATTTT. Translation gives CASSRDRGQPQHF.

The chain joins TRBV28 to TRBJ2-7; D perhaps matches TRBD2 (7 bases). The ends were cut back, 7 bases at V and 5 bases at J, with 18 bases in the middle. CDR1 MDHEN and CDR2 SYDVKM come from the germline V gene. The CDR3 runs 14 residues. The CDR3 DNA reads TGTGCCAGCACCCTGGGGAGGGGGGTCGACGAGCAGTACTTC. Its translation: CASTLGRGVDEQYF.

V and J are TRBV6-1 and TRBJ1-3; D call uncertain. V lost 2 bases to trimming and J lost 4 bases, with 9 bases between them. From germline, CDR1 is MNHNS and CDR2 SASEGT. This CDR3 is 14 amino acids long. CDR3 sequence (DNA): TGTGCCAGCAGTGAACTCCAGAACGGAAACACCATATATTTT. Amino acids: CASSELQNGNTIYF.

The chain is built from TRBV19 and TRBJ1-5; tentative D call: TRBD1 (5 bases). This CDR3 is 15 amino acids long. Trimming shortened V by 3 bases and J by 2 bases, and 11 bases separated the two germline ends. The germline V gene has CDR1 LNHDA and CDR2 SQIVND (reference sequence). CDR3 DNA sequence: TGTGCCAGTAGTATGCGGGGGTCGGGCAATCAGCCCCAGCATTTT. Translated: CASSMRGSGNQPQHF.

This sequence joins TRBV28 and TRBJ1-3; possible D gene TRBD1, 5 bases. Trimming shortened V by 3 bases and J by 0 bases, and 12 bases separated the two germline ends. Germline values: CDR1 MDHEN, CDR2 SYDVKM. The CDR3 has 16 amino acids. CDR3 coding DNA: TGTGCCAGCAGTTTTCGGGCAGGGCGCTCTGGAAACACCATATATTTT. It specifies CASSFRAGRSGNTIYF.

The chain has TRBV6-1 and TRBJ1-5; 7 bases map to TRBD1. Trimming took 3 bases from V and 0 from J; bases not matched to a gene: 5. The CDR3 is 16 amino acids. The V gene's germline CDR1 is MNHNS and CDR2 SASEGT. The CDR3, as DNA: TGTGCCAGCAGTGACCGACAGGGCTATAGCAATCAGCCCCAGCATTTT. Translated: CASSDRQGYSNQPQHF.

The gene calls are TRBV18 and TRBJ2-1; the match to TRBD1 covers 9 bases. This CDR3 comprises 13 residues. Per the germline V gene, CDR1 is KGHSH and CDR2 is LQKENI. V lost 3 bases to trimming and J lost 7 bases; unmatched junction nucleotides: 1. The CDR3 DNA is TGTGCCAGCTCACCGACAGGGGGGAATGAGCAGTTCTTC. The encoded protein is CASSPTGGNEQFF.

The rearrangement uses TRBV19 and TRBJ1-5; 7 nucleotides agree with TRBD1. The CDR3 loop spans 15 amino acids. Germline CDR1 LNHDA, CDR2 SQIVND (reference sequence). With 5 bases clipped from V and 7 bases from J, the junction kept 11 bases outside the gene matches. The CDR3 region is CASSFGQVLGQPQHF. The DNA for the CDR3 is TGTGCCAGTAGTTTCGGACAGGTCTTGGGACAGCCCCAGCATTTT.

This chain links TRBV27 with TRBJ1-1; possibly TRBD1 for D (6 bases). V dropped 6 bases and J dropped 2 bases, with 10 bases sitting between them. The CDR3 loop spans 13 amino acids. Germline CDR1 reads MNHEY; CDR2 reads SMNVEV (reference sequence). CDR3 nucleotide sequence: TGTGCCAGCAGAGACAGGCTAAACACTGAAGCTTTCTTT. Its translation: CASRDRLNTEAFF.